This T cell receptor (beta chain) was captured by sequencing in a study of shared clonotypes between healthy human individuals (dated by TCRdb to 2020 to 2021). Study-level background: Three men and a couple of women, aged 18 to 49 years, made up the cohort. Each donor's leukapheresis produced roughly between about 0.8 and 10 billion PBMCs. To estimate repertoire size and how much clonotypes are shared between individuals, the study performed deep sequencing of blood TCR repertoires from about five healthy adults. To increase sequencing depth and limit assay-specific biases, TCR repertoire library preparation and sequencing were carried out by different laboratories using diverse techniques. Per donor, three plates each were used for CD4 naive and CD4 memory, two for CD8 naive, and one for CD8 memory. Paper-wide results and their limitations: Rarefaction of sorted-subset datasets indicated incomplete sequencing despite the large sequencing depth. Sampling was limited to blood, and TCR repertoires in tissue likely differ from TCR repertoires in blood. Pairwise subsampling indicated that sequencing depth was expected to affect the degree of clonotype sharing among donors. Naive subsets generally had larger estimated clonotype richness than memory subsets. The genetic and exposure-history diversity represented was limited by the small number of donors. Sharing across several donors was observed for 5% to 6.5% of naive CD4, 3% to 3.5% of naive CD8, 2% to 2.5% of memory CD4, and roughly 0.43% of memory CD8 clonotypes. Compared with non-shared clonotypes, the clonotypes found in all four sorted-subset donors had higher generation probabilities.

TCR CDR3 regions were amplified from genomic DNA by multiplex PCR using the deep immunoSEQ assay. For each cell subset, the extracted genomic DNA was distributed evenly across all wells of several immunoSEQ 96-well plates, and each plate served as one replicate. For sorted subsets, about 200 ng genomic DNA, equal to 30,000 to 35,000 T cell genomes, was loaded into each replicate PCR. The purified libraries were quantified using a Qubit 3.0 fluorometer, sized with a Bioanalyzer 2100, and then quantified again using the KAPA Library Quantification kit. Each immunoSEQ 96-well plate was sequenced on its own single-read 150-cycle Illumina NextSeq 550 flow cell. The authors processed their data as follows. Because only junctional sequences without quality scores were contained in the immunoSEQ output, filtering matching that applied to full-length reads could not be performed. To assign V/J genes and CDR3, sequences were annotated against IMGT germline references using PyIR, a Python wrapper for IgBLAST v1.9. Reads were filtered out if the reads had weak V/J assignments (E-value above 1e-6), no CDR3, stop codons, out-of-frame junctions, or ambiguous translated residues. A V3J clonotype was defined by an identical inferred V gene, J gene, and CDR3 amino acid sequence. To compute the percentage overlap between repertoires, the number of shared unique clonotypes was divided by the size of the smaller repertoire. Richness of each repertoire was evaluated using RTK rarefaction, the Chao1 estimator, and Recon v2.1 estimates of unobserved clonotypes. Generation probabilities were computed with OLGA for all TCRbeta clonotypes obtained by the gDNA method from four donors. Imported from immuneACCESS, the table was reduced by TCRdb to in-frame sequences with V and J called. These copies leave out some clones; in studies compared against another copy, an unresolved V gene accounts for under half, and the cause of the remainder is not known. That table is the source of V, J and clone size, and D and trimming were worked out from the DNA. In this sample the table shows roughly 700,000 clones, around 74% of which occur a single time. 1.7% of the sample belongs to the ten largest clones.

Concerning this clone itself: Its target antigen remains unknown. No base quality information exists; no much larger clone differs at one position.

The donors were healthy, HIV-negative adults with no recently reported acute infections or vaccinations. All donors were Caucasian adults living in Nashville, Tennessee, USA. CD4+ T cells were enriched by magnetic negative selection, after which naive cells were positively selected on CD45RA and the negative fraction was taken as the memory subset. Blood was collected by leukapheresis, and PBMCs were isolated by Ficoll-Histopaque density gradient centrifugation and then cryopreserved in liquid nitrogen vapor phase. Analytical flow cytometry was used to check the purity and quantity of each magnetically sorted T cell population. Genomic DNA was isolated from every sorted fraction and measured by UV absorbance on a Nanodrop 2000c. CDR1 and CDR2 are drawn from the germline V gene: MDHEN, SYDVKM. V is trimmed back by 2 bases and J by 5 bases, and the junction contains 6 bases that no gene match accounts for. Measured from the cysteine to the phenylalanine, the CDR3 is 16 residues long. The entry retains the CDR3 DNA only, 48 bases that are in frame from base 1.

The sample taken for sequencing was memory CD4+ T cells sorted from blood. According to the study, the label for this sample's cell subset or site signals: CD45RA-negative fraction. The source is a woman in her thirties in good health. The sequence links TRBV28 to TRBJ2-1; the central 10 bases match TRBD2. The CDR3 amino acid sequence is: CASSLLAGEGDNEQFF. The base sequence is TGTGCCAGCAGTTTACTAGCGGGAGAAGGGGACAATGAGCAGTTCTTC.